Listed here are 2 T cell receptor beta chains from one sample, sequenced in a study of shared clonotypes between healthy human individuals. The protocol was immunoSEQ multiplex PCR, while the TCRdb copy is restricted to in-frame clones and leaves out a portion. The table includes 490,000 or so clones, around 80% detected once. Sequencing used PBMCs. These receptors were obtained from a woman between 35 and 50 years old in good health. Some clones in this sample may be carry-over from other donors' samples.

This clone showed up just a few times. At the DNA level, this CDR3 is encoded by other sequences in the same sample as well. The CDR3 nucleotides are TGTGCCAGCAGAATCGGCGGGAGCTCCTACAATGAGCAGTTCTTC. Translation gives CASRIGGSSYNEQFF. The gene calls are TRBV27 and TRBJ2-1, with 7 bases that match TRBD2. CDR3 length equals 15 residues. Germline CDR1 and CDR2: MNHEY and SMNVEV (reference sequence). Losses at the gene ends were 6 bases for V and 0 bases for J; bases not matched to a gene: 5.

This clone was counted ten times or more. The same CDR3 is also encoded by other DNA sequences in this sample. The chain combines TRBV7-9 with TRBJ2-3; D is uncertain. Trimming cost V 5 bases and J 2 bases, with 2 bases left between them. This CDR3 comprises 11 residues. Germline values: CDR1 SEHNR, CDR2 FQNEAQ (reference sequence). The CDR3 coding sequence is TGTGCCAGCAGCGTCACAGATACGCAGTATTTT. This translates into CASSVTDTQYF.